These T cell receptor beta chains were read from a single sample in a study of PD-1 blockade in classical Hodgkin lymphoma. Profiled with immunoSEQ multiplex PCR; TCRdb holds only in-frame clones, not every one. This table holds tens of thousands of clones, roughly 89% found once. Sequencing was performed on peripheral blood mononuclear cells (PBMCs), taken at baseline. The receptors were sampled from a human donor with classical Hodgkin lymphoma. The CDR3 runs from the conserved cysteine through the conserved F or W. Clone size is not always given. Where it is, it says once, few, many or a class for expanded clones.

cdr3_length	v_call	j_call	clone_size	cdr3_aa
15	TRBV7-9	TRBJ1-2	-	CASSLAPQELYGYTF
14	TRBV19	TRBJ2-2	-	CASIKGANTGELFF
14	TRBV15	TRBJ2-3	once	CATSREIILDTQYF
13	TRBV5-6	TRBJ2-1	-	CASSLAAEVTQFF
17	TRBV2	TRBJ2-1	-	CASSEALGLAGEGEQFF
15	TRBV10-2	TRBJ1-2	-	CASSVSAGGWNGYTF
14	TRBV7-9	TRBJ1-2	-	CASSWDSDPYGYTF
13	TRBV30	TRBJ1-2	-	CAWSVDGGRGYTF
14	TRBV30	TRBJ2-5	-	CAWTPGQGRETQYF
18	TRBV5-4	TRBJ1-1	-	CASSLGRTGRPADTEAFF
14	TRBV28	TRBJ1-5	few	CASSGRGINQPQHF
15	TRBV19	TRBJ2-3	-	CASSMQGRLTDTQYF
15	TRBV2	TRBJ2-5	once	CASSVRGQGLETQYF
20	TRBV27	TRBJ2-1	once	CASSQKGTSGRDSAYNEQFF
11	TRBV7-9	TRBJ1-1	-	CASSAYREAFF
14	TRBV15	TRBJ1-1	-	CATSGRTVNTEAFF
14	TRBV5-4	TRBJ2-2	-	CASSSRVGTGELFF
12	TRBV6-5	TRBJ2-7	-	CASRGGGYEQYF
17	TRBV11-2	TRBJ2-5	-	CASSLEVTSTTGETQYF
15	TRBV29-1	TRBJ2-5	-	CSVEGVRGRQETQYF
13	TRBV25-1	TRBJ1-1	once	CASRDSSYTEAFF
19	TRBV21-1	TRBJ1-4	-	CASSIRRWISGKRNEKLFF
14	TRBV27	TRBJ2-7	-	CASSYSTGTYEQYF
14	TRBV27	TRBJ1-2	once	CASSSGTGGYGYTF
16	TRBV7-2	TRBJ2-2	-	CASSLEAAMNTGELFF
16	TRBV5-5	TRBJ2-2	-	CASSAGLAANTGELFF
15	TRBV27	TRBJ2-1	-	CASSFLAGGYNEQFF
15	TRBV2	TRBJ2-2	-	CASSERRADTGELFF
16	TRBV28	TRBJ2-5	-	CASSLVGGGVQETQYF
13	TRBV11-2	TRBJ1-5	-	CASSLDYQGPQHF
13	TRBV13	TRBJ2-3	-	CASSLPVADTQYF
17	TRBV14	TRBJ2-7	-	CASSHHFGTSGSYEQYF
16	TRBV7-9	TRBJ2-7	-	CASSSATGTFSYEQYF
13	TRBV29-1	TRBJ2-5	-	CSVPLGWGETQYF
15	TRBV19	TRBJ2-5	-	CASSPVGLDQETQYF
13	TRBV30	TRBJ1-1	once	CAWSTQGNTEAFF
13	TRBV6-5	TRBJ1-2	-	CASSYRGRDGYTF
12	TRBV6-1	TRBJ2-7	-	CASSLGSREQYF
14	TRBV5-1	TRBJ2-7	-	CASSLAEKGYEQYF
10	TRBV10-2	TRBJ2-1	-	CASNGDEQFF
15	TRBV27	TRBJ1-4	-	CASREWDSPNEKLFF
14	TRBV5-8	TRBJ2-1	-	CASSSDSSYNEQFF
14	TRBV2	TRBJ1-2	-	CASIMGQGLYGYTF
17	TRBV19	TRBJ2-3	-	CASSTTGGQATRGTQYF
13	TRBV7-9	TRBJ1-1	-	CASSSGQHTEAFF
14	TRBV5-1	TRBJ1-1	-	CASSSDSPNTEAFF
13	TRBV4-1	TRBJ2-3	-	CASRSTGSDTQYF
17	TRBV7-6	TRBJ2-5	once	CASSSGLGQGRQETQYF
17	TRBV4-1	TRBJ1-5	-	CASSPSRSAGTNQPQHF
15	TRBV30	TRBJ2-3	-	CAWSRLALSTDTQYF
13	TRBV4-1	TRBJ2-3	once	CASSQPWPDTQYF
12	TRBV19	TRBJ1-1	-	CASSIDEIEAFF
17	TRBV7-2	TRBJ2-1	once	CASSQIGSGARYNEQFF
16	TRBV7-9	TRBJ2-3	-	CASSKQAGGRRDTQYF
15	TRBV6-5	TRBJ1-4	-	CASSYSGRGSEKLFF
17	TRBV7-8	TRBJ2-1	once	CASSLSGGAATYNEQFF
14	TRBV6-1	TRBJ2-7	-	CASSSRDGSYEQYF
15	TRBV9	TRBJ2-1	once	CASGTDLLAYNEQFF
16	TRBV7-2	TRBJ1-1	-	CASSPGTGRSGTEAFF